This T cell receptor beta chain was documented in a study of cytomegalovirus exposure and HLA in healthy donors. The PCR used 60 Vbeta and 13 Jbeta primers. Generated by immunoSEQ multiplex PCR, the TCRdb table keeps only in-frame clones and is missing some. Among some 150,000 clones listed, around 69% were seen once. V dropped 3 bases and J dropped 5 bases, with 17 bases sitting between them. Per germline, CDR1 SGHRS and CDR2 YFSETQ. There are 15 residues in the CDR3. The chain has TRBV5-1 and TRBJ1-2; a weak D match, TRBD1 (6 bases). This TCR derives from a man aged 60 to 69 in good health and CMV-seronegative. Input material: PBMCs. CDR3 protein: CASSSHRGAEYGYTF. CDR3 DNA: TGCGCCAGCAGCTCCCACCGGGGGGCTGAGTATGGCTACACCTTC. The full variable domain, completed using reference TRBV5-1 and TRBJ1-2, is KAGVTQTPRYLIKTRGQQVTLSCSPISGHRSVSWYQQTPGQGLQFLFEYFSETQRNKGNFPGRFSGRQFSNSRSEMNVSTLELGDSALYLCASSSHRGAEYGYTFGSGTRLTVV.